These T cell receptor beta chains were read from a single sample in a study of OX40 agonist ivuxolimab in advanced cancers. Assay: immunoSEQ multiplex PCR; the TCRdb copy retains only in-frame clones and omits some. The repertoire holds about 7,000 clones, 65% to 80% seen once, with 30% to 40% in the top ten. Sequences were derived from CD4+ or CD8+ T cells sorted from blood, sampled in a trial of the OX40 agonist ivuxolimab. The source is an adult with an advanced solid tumor such as melanoma, head and neck, liver or kidney cancer. CDR3s include the opening cysteine and the closing phenylalanine or tryptophan. D genes are given only for firm matches. Size is stated for part of the rows, as once, few or many counts, or as a class when the clone is expanded.

j_call: TRBJ2-4; v_call: TRBV30; cdr3_length: 12; d_call: TRBD1; clone_size: .; cdr3_nt: TGTGCCTTTACAGGGGGCAGGGACATTCAGTACTTC; cdr3_aa: CAFTGGRDIQYF
j_call: TRBJ1-6; v_call: TRBV7-2; cdr3_length: 15; d_call: .; clone_size: .; cdr3_nt: TGTGCCAGCAGCCTCCCTCACAGTGGATATTCACCCCTCCACTTT; cdr3_aa: CASSLPHSGYSPLHF
j_call: TRBJ2-7; v_call: TRBV4-3; cdr3_length: 16; d_call: .; clone_size: .; cdr3_nt: TGCGCCAGCAGCCAAGATTCGGGGACGCCAAGGTACGAGCAGTACTTC; cdr3_aa: CASSQDSGTPRYEQYF
j_call: TRBJ1-5; v_call: TRBV7-9; cdr3_length: 15; d_call: TRBD1; clone_size: once; cdr3_nt: TGTGCCAGCAGCACTACAGGGGACAGCAATCAGCCCCAGCATTTT; cdr3_aa: CASSTTGDSNQPQHF
j_call: TRBJ2-7; v_call: TRBV7-2; cdr3_length: 18; d_call: TRBD2; clone_size: few; cdr3_nt: TGTGCCAGCAGCTCTTCCTGGGGCACTAGCGGGAGCCTCTACGAGCAGTACTTC; cdr3_aa: CASSSSWGTSGSLYEQYF
j_call: TRBJ1-2; v_call: TRBV5-4; cdr3_length: 16; d_call: TRBD1; clone_size: .; cdr3_nt: TGTGCCAGCAGCTTGGTATTAGGACAGGGCAACTATGGCTACACCTTC; cdr3_aa: CASSLVLGQGNYGYTF
j_call: TRBJ2-5; v_call: TRBV19; cdr3_length: 16; d_call: TRBD2; clone_size: .; cdr3_nt: TGTGCCAGTAGTATATCACTAGCGGGGGGACAAGAGACCCAGTACTTC; cdr3_aa: CASSISLAGGQETQYF
j_call: TRBJ1-1; v_call: TRBV27; cdr3_length: 14; d_call: .; clone_size: .; cdr3_nt: TGTGCCAGCAACATTCACGGACAGAGCACTGAAGCTTTCTTT; cdr3_aa: CASNIHGQSTEAFF
j_call: TRBJ1-2; v_call: TRBV20-1; cdr3_length: 11; d_call: .; clone_size: few; cdr3_nt: TGCAGTGCTGGGGACATCTATGGCTACACCTTC; cdr3_aa: CSAGDIYGYTF
j_call: TRBJ2-1; v_call: TRBV28; cdr3_length: 18; d_call: TRBD2; clone_size: few; cdr3_nt: TGTGCCAGCAGTTCACCTCGAACTAGCGCCGGCTCCTACAATGAGCAGTTCTTC; cdr3_aa: CASSSPRTSAGSYNEQFF
j_call: TRBJ2-4; v_call: TRBV5-1; cdr3_length: 16; d_call: TRBD1; clone_size: .; cdr3_nt: TGCGCCAGCAGCTTGGGACAGGGTGAAGTCAAAAACATTCAGTACTTC; cdr3_aa: CASSLGQGEVKNIQYF
j_call: TRBJ2-3; v_call: TRBV29-1; cdr3_length: 14; d_call: .; clone_size: .; cdr3_nt: TGCAGCGTTGATCTCAGGGGTGGCACAGATACGCAGTATTTT; cdr3_aa: CSVDLRGGTDTQYF
j_call: TRBJ2-7; v_call: TRBV9; cdr3_length: 15; d_call: TRBD2; clone_size: .; cdr3_nt: TGTGCCAGCAGCGTAGCGGCGGGGAGGGTCTACGAGCAGTACTTC; cdr3_aa: CASSVAAGRVYEQYF
j_call: TRBJ2-7; v_call: TRBV27; cdr3_length: 13; d_call: .; clone_size: once; cdr3_nt: TGTGCCAGCAGTTCGGGCCGGAGTTGGGAGCAGTACTTC; cdr3_aa: CASSSGRSWEQYF
j_call: TRBJ1-1; v_call: TRBV10-3; cdr3_length: 16; d_call: TRBD1; clone_size: few; cdr3_nt: TGTGCCATCAGTGAGTCTAAGTGGACAGGCAGAACTGAAGCTTTCTTT; cdr3_aa: CAISESKWTGRTEAFF
j_call: TRBJ1-1; v_call: TRBV30; cdr3_length: 13; d_call: .; clone_size: few; cdr3_nt: TGTGCCTGGAGTGTCGTCGGGGCCACTGAAGCTTTCTTT; cdr3_aa: CAWSVVGATEAFF
j_call: TRBJ2-5; v_call: TRBV19; cdr3_length: 13; d_call: .; clone_size: .; cdr3_nt: TGTGCCAGTAGTACCCGTTCCGGGACGACCCAGTACTTC; cdr3_aa: CASSTRSGTTQYF
j_call: TRBJ1-1; v_call: TRBV30; cdr3_length: 10; d_call: .; clone_size: medium-sized; cdr3_nt: TGTGCCTGGAGTGGGACTGAAGCTTTCTTT; cdr3_aa: CAWSGTEAFF
j_call: TRBJ1-1; v_call: TRBV27; cdr3_length: 16; d_call: .; clone_size: .; cdr3_nt: TGTGCCAGCAGTTTATCGATTCCGGGGGTGGGAACTGAAGCTTTCTTT; cdr3_aa: CASSLSIPGVGTEAFF
j_call: TRBJ1-5; v_call: TRBV21-1; cdr3_length: 17; d_call: .; clone_size: .; cdr3_nt: TGTGCCAGCAGCAAAGCGGAGACAGGGGCGCAGAGTCAGCCCCAGCATTTT; cdr3_aa: CASSKAETGAQSQPQHF
j_call: TRBJ2-5; v_call: TRBV5-1; cdr3_length: 15; d_call: TRBD1; clone_size: .; cdr3_nt: TGCGCCAGCAAACGGGACAGGGGGCTCCAAGAGACCCAGTACTTC; cdr3_aa: CASKRDRGLQETQYF
j_call: TRBJ2-3; v_call: TRBV28; cdr3_length: 15; d_call: TRBD2; clone_size: few; cdr3_nt: TGTGCCAGCAGTTTAGGTAGCGGGAGCTCAGATACGCAGTATTTT; cdr3_aa: CASSLGSGSSDTQYF
j_call: TRBJ2-1; v_call: TRBV7-9; cdr3_length: 10; d_call: .; clone_size: .; cdr3_nt: TGTGCCAGCAGCTACAATGAGCAGTTCTTC; cdr3_aa: CASSYNEQFF
j_call: TRBJ1-5; v_call: TRBV2; cdr3_length: 16; d_call: .; clone_size: .; cdr3_nt: TGTGCCAGCAGAGAGGGGTCATCCATGATCAATCAGCCCCAGCATTTT; cdr3_aa: CASREGSSMINQPQHF
j_call: TRBJ2-7; v_call: TRBV13; cdr3_length: 14; d_call: .; clone_size: .; cdr3_nt: TGTGCCAGCCTCAAGAGATTCCCCAAGTACGAGCAGTACTTC; cdr3_aa: CASLKRFPKYEQYF
j_call: TRBJ1-6; v_call: TRBV5-4; cdr3_length: 14; d_call: .; clone_size: few; cdr3_nt: TGTGCCAGCAGCTTGGGACGTCATAATTCACCCCTCCACTTT; cdr3_aa: CASSLGRHNSPLHF
j_call: TRBJ2-3; v_call: TRBV9; cdr3_length: 15; d_call: .; clone_size: .; cdr3_nt: TGTGCCAGCAGCGTAGGTGACTCTAGCGTAAATACGCAGTATTTT; cdr3_aa: CASSVGDSSVNTQYF
j_call: TRBJ2-7; v_call: TRBV18; cdr3_length: 13; d_call: .; clone_size: .; cdr3_nt: TGTGCCAGCTCACCAGCGGCTAGCCACGAGCAGTACTTC; cdr3_aa: CASSPAASHEQYF
j_call: TRBJ2-1; v_call: TRBV7-9; cdr3_length: 15; d_call: .; clone_size: .; cdr3_nt: TGTGCCAGCAGCTTAGTGGGGGAGAGCTACAATGAGCAGTTCTTC; cdr3_aa: CASSLVGESYNEQFF
j_call: TRBJ2-7; v_call: TRBV7-8; cdr3_length: 15; d_call: TRBD1; clone_size: .; cdr3_nt: TGTGCCAGCAGCTTGAACAGGGGGCCGTCTGACGAGCAGTACTTC; cdr3_aa: CASSLNRGPSDEQYF
j_call: TRBJ2-7; v_call: TRBV9; cdr3_length: 15; d_call: TRBD2; clone_size: .; cdr3_nt: TGTGCCAGCAGCGTTAGCGGGAGGCCGATGAACGAGCAGTACTTC; cdr3_aa: CASSVSGRPMNEQYF
j_call: TRBJ2-7; v_call: TRBV6-1; cdr3_length: 13; d_call: TRBD2; clone_size: once; cdr3_nt: TGTGCCAGCAGTGTCCGGGAGGGCTACGAGCAGTACTTC; cdr3_aa: CASSVREGYEQYF
j_call: TRBJ1-1; v_call: TRBV4-3; cdr3_length: 16; d_call: .; clone_size: .; cdr3_nt: TGCGCCAGCAGCCGCGGCACTCCCCCGGGCCCCCAGCAAGCTTTCTTT; cdr3_aa: CASSRGTPPGPQQAFF
j_call: TRBJ2-7; v_call: TRBV7-3; cdr3_length: 15; d_call: TRBD2; clone_size: .; cdr3_nt: TGTGCCAGCAGCCCTGGGGTAGGGGAGGGGTACGAGCAGTACTTC; cdr3_aa: CASSPGVGEGYEQYF
j_call: TRBJ1-2; v_call: TRBV29-1; cdr3_length: 12; d_call: TRBD1; clone_size: .; cdr3_nt: TGCAGCGTTGGGACAGGGCGCTATGGCTACACCTTC; cdr3_aa: CSVGTGRYGYTF
j_call: TRBJ2-1; v_call: TRBV19; cdr3_length: 14; d_call: TRBD2; clone_size: .; cdr3_nt: TGTGCCAGTAGTCTTGAACCGGGACTAGACGAGCAGTTCTTC; cdr3_aa: CASSLEPGLDEQFF
j_call: TRBJ2-2; v_call: TRBV28; cdr3_length: 15; d_call: .; clone_size: .; cdr3_nt: TGTGCCAGCAGTTTTGTGGCAGTGGGCACCGGGGAGCTGTTTTTT; cdr3_aa: CASSFVAVGTGELFF
j_call: TRBJ2-5; v_call: TRBV9; cdr3_length: 12; d_call: .; clone_size: .; cdr3_nt: TGTGCCAGCAGCGGGAGTGGGGAGACCCAGTACTTC; cdr3_aa: CASSGSGETQYF
j_call: TRBJ2-7; v_call: TRBV10-1; cdr3_length: 16; d_call: .; clone_size: once; cdr3_nt: TGCGCCAGCAGTGAGTACTTGATCGGACCCAGGTACGAGCAGTACTTC; cdr3_aa: CASSEYLIGPRYEQYF
j_call: TRBJ2-7; v_call: TRBV19; cdr3_length: 14; d_call: TRBD1; clone_size: .; cdr3_nt: TGTGCCAGTAGTCCGGGACAGGGCCCCTACGAGCAGTACTTC; cdr3_aa: CASSPGQGPYEQYF
j_call: TRBJ2-1; v_call: TRBV5-1; cdr3_length: 12; d_call: .; clone_size: .; cdr3_nt: TGCGCCAGCAGCTTGTTGGCTGGTGAGCAGTTCTTC; cdr3_aa: CASSLLAGEQFF